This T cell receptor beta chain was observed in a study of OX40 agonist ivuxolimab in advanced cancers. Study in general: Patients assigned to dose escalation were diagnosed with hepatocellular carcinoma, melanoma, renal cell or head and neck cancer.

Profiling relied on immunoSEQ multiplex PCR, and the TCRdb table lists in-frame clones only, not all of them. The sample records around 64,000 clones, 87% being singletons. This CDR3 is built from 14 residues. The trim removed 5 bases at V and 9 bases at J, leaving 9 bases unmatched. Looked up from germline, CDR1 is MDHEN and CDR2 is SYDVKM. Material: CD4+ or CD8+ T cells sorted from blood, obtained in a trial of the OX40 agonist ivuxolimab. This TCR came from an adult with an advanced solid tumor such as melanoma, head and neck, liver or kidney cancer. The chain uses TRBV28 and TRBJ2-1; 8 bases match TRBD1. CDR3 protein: CASSIDRGSGEQFF. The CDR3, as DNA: TGTGCCAGCAGTATCGACAGGGGTTCTGGTGAGCAGTTCTTC.